What follows are 16 T cell receptor beta chains derived from one specimen sequenced in a study of radiotherapy plus CTLA-4 blockade in lung cancer. Only in-frame clones appear in the TCRdb table, and some are missing; sequencing was by immunoSEQ multiplex PCR. Of about 40,000 clones in the sample, roughly 85% are singletons; the top ten hold under 25%. The input for sequencing was peripheral blood, taken from a patient treated with radiotherapy plus ipilimumab. The receptors stem from a human donor with non-small cell lung cancer whose response to radiotherapy plus ipilimumab could not be evaluated.

V is TRBV6-5 and J is TRBJ2-7; a weak D match, TRBD2 (5 bases). Trimming took 2 bases from V and 0 from J, leaving 11 bases between them. CDR1 and CDR2 from the germline V gene are MNHEY and SVGAGI. The CDR3 is 15 amino acids. As DNA, the CDR3 is TGTGCCAGCAGTTACGGCGGGTCCATCTCCTACGAGCAGTACTTC. Its translation: CASSYGGSISYEQYF.

This rearrangement joins TRBV28 to TRBJ1-1; the D gene is possibly TRBD1 (6 bases). Germline loops: CDR1 MDHEN, CDR2 SYDVKM. This CDR3 has 15 residues. Trimming left V 5 bases short and J 0 bases short, with 13 bases between. The CDR3 is CASSPPGGMNTEAFF. CDR3 DNA: TGTGCCAGCAGTCCTCCGGGGGGCATGAACACTGAAGCTTTCTTT.

V usage is TRBV4-2 and J usage is TRBJ2-1; 8 bases line up with TRBD2. The V gene's germline CDR1 is LGHNA and CDR2 YNFKEQ. V was pared by 3 bases and J by 10 bases, with 2 bases of the junction left unmatched. The CDR3 runs 12 residues. CDR3 in DNA: TGTGCCAGCAGCCATCCGGGGGGGGAGCAGTTCTTC. Residues: CASSHPGGEQFF.

The rearrangement joins TRBV28 to TRBJ2-1, with 7 nucleotides matching TRBD2. V dropped 4 bases and J dropped 4; count of bases not matched to a gene: 7. The germline gives CDR1 MDHEN, CDR2 SYDVKM. The CDR3 sequence is 15 residues long. CDR3 sequence reads: CASSSSGGGYNEQFF. In DNA form, the CDR3 reads TGTGCCAGCAGTTCGTCTGGCGGGGGTTACAATGAGCAGTTCTTC.

This chain connects TRBV5-5 to TRBJ2-1, with 8 nucleotides matching TRBD2. The CDR3 sequence is 18 residues long. V shed 0 bases, J shed 7 bases, and the junction held 15 bases outside the gene matches. Per germline, CDR1 SGHKS and CDR2 YYEKEE (reference sequence). The CDR3 sequence: CASSLEGFGLAKVNEQFF. As DNA, the CDR3 is TGTGCCAGCAGCTTGGAGGGATTCGGACTAGCTAAGGTAAATGAGCAGTTCTTC.

This clone was recorded once. Sequence at one end of the junction differs from germline and may be a read error. This chain uses TRBV11-2 with TRBJ2-7; 7 nucleotides match TRBD1. CDR3 length: 15 residues. Per the germline V gene, CDR1 is SGHAT and CDR2 is FQNNGV. The CDR3 DNA reads TGTGCCAGCAGCCCCCAGGGGGTTCCCTACAGGGTGTTGGACTTC. This encodes CASSPQGVPYRVLDF.

The gene calls are TRBV19 and TRBJ2-7, with 10 bases matching TRBD2. The germline V gene has CDR1 LNHDA and CDR2 SQIVND (reference sequence). J was trimmed by 2 bases and V by 5 bases; bases with no gene match: 3. The CDR3 has 14 amino acids. CDR3 protein: CASSELAGPYEQYF. The CDR3 nucleotides read TGTGCCAGTAGTGAACTAGCGGGACCCTACGAGCAGTACTTC.

This chain joins TRBV11-3 and TRBJ2-1, with 8 bases identical to TRBD2. The CDR3 has 15 residues. Germline values: CDR1 SGHNT, CDR2 YENEEA. J gave up 0 bases and V 5 bases, and 3 bases lay outside the gene matches. The DNA of the CDR3 is TGTGCCAGCAGCATACGGGGGGGCTCCTACAATGAGCAGTTCTTC. The encoded protein is CASSIRGGSYNEQFF.

The chain uses TRBV5-6 and TRBJ1-1; a weak D match, TRBD1 (6 bases). V was pared by 1 base and J by 1 base, with 11 bases between. This CDR3 is built from 15 residues. The germline V gene has CDR1 SGHDT and CDR2 YYEEEE. The CDR3 bases are TGTGCCAGCAGCTTGTACCAGGGGTGGAACACTGAAGCTTTCTTT. Translated, it gives CASSLYQGWNTEAFF.

The V call is TRBV11-2, the J call TRBJ2-6, with 8 positions matching TRBD1. Germline V gene sequence: CDR1 SGHAT, CDR2 FQNNGV. J was trimmed by 3 bases and V by 1 base; bases with no gene match: 2. CDR3 length: 16 amino acids. CDR3 DNA sequence: TGTGCCAGCAGCTTAGCAGGGACAGGTGGGGCCAACGTCCTGACTTTC. This encodes CASSLAGTGGANVLTF.

This sequence joins TRBV6-1 and TRBJ2-2; no clear D. V lost 4 bases, J lost 4 bases, and 19 bases lay in between. This CDR3 contains 17 residues. CDR1 MNHNS and CDR2 SASEGT come from the germline V gene. CDR3: CASSVGSQASRTGELFF. The CDR3 coding sequence is TGTGCCAGCAGTGTCGGTAGCCAAGCGTCGCGCACCGGGGAGCTGTTTTTT.

The chain joins TRBV1 to TRBJ2-1; the table's D call, TRBD2, has no DNA check behind it. TRBV1 is labeled a pseudogene. The CDR3 length is 18 residues. The CDR3 nucleotides read TGCACCAGCAGCCAAGATTACAGCGGGGGTCTCTCCTACAATGAGCAGTTCTTC. Its protein product is CTSSQDYSGGLSYNEQFF.

This clone is classed as medium-sized. The gene calls are TRBV5-1 and TRBJ2-3; no definite D call. V shed 0 bases and J shed 9 bases, with 8 bases lying between them. Germline assignment: CDR1 SGHRS and CDR2 YFSETQ. This CDR3 is built from 12 residues. CDR3 loop: CASSLGYRTQYF. CDR3 DNA sequence: TGCGCCAGCAGCTTGGGGTACAGAACGCAGTATTTT.

The chain is built from TRBV6-6 and TRBJ1-5; TRBD1 matches at 9 bases. Germline CDR1 is MNHNY and CDR2 is SVGAGI (reference sequence). J was trimmed by 0 bases and V by 7 bases; bases with no gene match: 4. The CDR3 is 15 residues long. The CDR3 is CASTRTGDSNQPQHF. The CDR3 DNA follows: TGTGCCAGCACTAGGACAGGGGATAGCAATCAGCCCCAGCATTTT.

The genes are TRBV10-2 and TRBJ1-1; possibly TRBD1 for D (5 bases). The CDR3 is 13 residues long. V was pared by 5 bases and J by 4 bases, with 11 bases between. CDR1 is WSHSY and CDR2 is SAAADI in the germline V gene. CDR3 sequence reads: CASSITGGTEAFF. DNA of the CDR3: TGCGCCAGCAGTATCACCGGGGGCACTGAAGCTTTCTTT.

The genes are TRBV4-2 and TRBJ1-5; tentatively, D is TRBD1 (5 bases). The CDR3 runs 15 residues. V was trimmed by 0 bases and J by 3 bases, leaving 9 bases between them. Germline V gives CDR1 LGHNA, CDR2 YNFKEQ. CDR3 in amino acids: CASSQDGRDNQPQHF. The CDR3 region has the DNA TGTGCCAGCAGCCAAGACGGCAGGGACAATCAGCCCCAGCATTTT.